This T cell receptor beta chain originates from a study of blood T cell repertoires in COVID-19 (TCRdb year 2020). Context from the whole study: Samples from collaborators originated in the United States, Italy and Spain and spanned both the acute and convalescent phases of COVID-19. The material from the prospective study consisted of cDNA or gDNA derived from T cells, B-cell-depleted T cells, or PBMCs. Deeply sampled blood TCRbeta repertoires from subjects exposed to, actively infected with, or recovered from COVID-19 were included in the dataset. The repertoires were released in a freely available public database meant as a resource for research on the immune response to SARS-CoV-2. The samples were drawn from two sources: the first 160 participants of the ongoing ImmuneRACE study, and 1,000 to 1,500 subjects contributed by 6 global collaborators. Nearly every sample came with metadata listing a de-identified subject ID, COVID-19 status, age in years and sex. Where available, HLA class I and class II types were obtained from metadata supplied by the sample provider rather than from assay-based typing.

As encoded in the germline V gene, CDR1 is ENHRY while CDR2 is SYGVKD. The cysteine opens and the phenylalanine closes a CDR3 of 15 amino acids. Solely the CDR3 DNA is kept, with 45 bases framed from the first base. V loses 3 bases at its end and J loses 4 bases; junction bases beyond the gene matches: 9. Comment on this clone: It has no known antigen specificity. Nothing much larger sits one base from this clone, and base qualities are not available.

Whole blood was collected in K2EDTA tubes by collaborating institutions according to the institutions' own protocols. Collaborator samples were shipped for TCRbeta analysis as frozen whole blood, isolated PBMCs, or DNA extracted from either sample type. On the study overall, not on this receptor specifically: The amount of clinical and demographic metadata varied by source and participant and was provided uncurated.

TCRbeta CDR3 regions were amplified from genomic DNA by means of the immunoSEQ Assay, a bias-controlled multiplex PCR. On the authors' methods: The number of nucleated cells in each sample was estimated by amplification of reference gene primers within the assay. Sequence reads were collapsed and filtered to measure the absolute abundance of every unique TCRbeta CDR3 rearrangement. For each sample, productive Simpson clonality was calculated as the square root of Simpson's diversity index across productive rearrangements. TCRdb took over this immuneACCESS table, retaining in-frame rearrangements with V and J assigned. Such tables are incomplete; in checked studies, under half of the missing clones stem from an unresolved V gene, and the remainder is unexplained. V and J calls and clone size are given by that table; D and trimming were obtained from the DNA. The sample table records roughly 110,000 clones; roughly 86% of these occur just once. About 4.5% of the sample comes from the top ten.

The receptor chain draws on TRBV10-3 and TRBJ2-7, and 7 junction bases match TRBD2. The sequenced sample was peripheral blood. The TCR comes from a man aged 35-49 years with acute or convalescent COVID-19. The CDR3 region reads CAISDVTSDLYEQYF. The DNA sequence is TGTGCCATCAGTGATGTTACTAGCGACCTTTACGAGCAGTACTTC.